The 23 T cell receptor beta chains reported below all come from one sample, sequenced in a study of cytomegalovirus exposure and HLA in healthy donors. Some clones are missing from TCRdb's copy, which holds only in-frame ones; the method was immunoSEQ multiplex PCR. The table records 140,000 or so clones, roughly 87% of them present only once. Sequenced: PBMCs. These receptors were obtained from a man aged 18 to 29 in good health and CMV-seropositive.

This clone has at least ten counts. The V gene is TRBV29-1, the J gene TRBJ1-2; 9 nucleotides line up with TRBD1. Germline CDR1 SQVTM, CDR2 ANQGSEA. The CDR3 consists of 11 residues. Trimming cost V 5 bases and J 8 bases; bases outside gene matches: 3. This CDR3 is CSVTGGPGYTF. The CDR3 DNA reads as TGCAGCGTTACAGGGGGCCCGGGCTACACCTTC. The complete variable domain, with remaining parts taken from reference TRBV29-1 and TRBJ1-2, reads SAVISQKPSRDICQRGTSLTIQCQVDSQVTMMFWYRQQPGQSLTLIATANQGSEATYESGFVIDKFPISRPNLTFSTLTVSNMSPEDSSIYLCSVTGGPGYTFGSGTRLTVV.

The chain carries TRBV11-2 and TRBJ2-1, with TRBD2 matching over 9 bases. V lost 2 bases, J lost 6 bases, and 5 bases stayed unmatched. CDR1 is SGHAT, CDR2 FQNNGV, per germline. The CDR3 is 15 residues long. The CDR3 protein is CASSLRTSDANEQFF. The CDR3 DNA is TGTGCCAGCAGCTTAAGGACTAGCGACGCCAATGAGCAGTTCTTC.

The rearrangement links TRBV20-1 to TRBJ1-1, with no clear D. The CDR3 extends over 11 amino acids. V lost 6 bases and J 5 bases, leaving 10 bases between the germline ends. The germline gives CDR1 DFQATT, CDR2 SNEGSKA (reference sequence). The CDR3 here is CSAQQRTEAFF. The CDR3 DNA reads TGCAGTGCCCAGCAGCGGACTGAAGCTTTCTTT.

CDR3 residues: CASSRGADETQYF. DNA of the CDR3: TGCGCCAGCAGCCGGGGGGCGGACGAGACCCAGTACTTC. The rearrangement joins TRBV5-1 to TRBJ2-5; possible D gene TRBD2, 7 bases. The CDR3 length is 13 residues. CDR1 is SGHRS and CDR2 is YFSETQ in the germline V gene. Trimming removed 4 bases from V and 5 bases from J, with 12 bases in between. Full variable domain (remainder filled in from reference TRBV5-1 and TRBJ2-5): KAGVTQTPRYLIKTRGQQVTLSCSPISGHRSVSWYQQTPGQGLQFLFEYFSETQRNKGNFPGRFSGRQFSNSRSEMNVSTLELGDSALYLCASSRGADETQYFGPGTRLLVL.

Here the CDR3 DNA reads TGTGCCAGCAGTTCTGAGGGGGGCAATCAGCCCCAGCATTTT. Protein sequence: CASSSEGGNQPQHF. The chain recombines TRBV5-4 with TRBJ1-5; TRBD1 might be the D (6 bases). Germline V gene sequence: CDR1 SGHNT, CDR2 YYREEE (reference sequence). This CDR3 spans 14 amino acids. V lost 5 bases and J lost 2, with 11 bases in between. The variable domain in full, with the rest retrieved from reference TRBV5-4 and TRBJ1-5, is ETGVTQSPTHLIKTRGQQVTLRCSSQSGHNTVSWYQQALGQGPQFIFQYYREEENGRGNFPPRFSGLQFPNYSSELNVNALELDDSALYLCASSSEGGNQPQHFGDGTRLSIL.

This clone is a singleton in its sample. J is TRBJ2-7 and V is TRBV4-1, with D perhaps matching TRBD2 (6 bases). Trimming removed 4 bases at V and 1 base at J, with 14 bases between. The CDR3 totals 15 residues. CDR1 is MGHRA and CDR2 is YSYEKL in the germline V gene. In DNA, the CDR3 is TGCGCCAGCAGCCCCGGGGGTCGGGGGTCCTACGAGCAGTACTTC. Its protein product is CASSPGGRGSYEQYF.

The rearrangement joins TRBV19 to TRBJ1-1, with 11 bases identical to TRBD1. The ends lost 8 bases at V and 5 bases at J; junction bases unmatched: 7. The CDR3 spans 14 residues. CDR1 is LNHDA, CDR2 SQIVND, per germline (reference sequence). The CDR3 is CASLWTGGSTEAFF. The CDR3 DNA sequence: TGTGCCAGTCTCTGGACAGGGGGCTCGACTGAAGCTTTCTTT.

The CDR3 protein is CASSFYGERLQETQYF. CDR3 nucleotide sequence: TGTGCCAGCAGTTTTTATGGCGAGCGCCTTCAAGAGACCCAGTACTTC. This chain connects TRBV27 to TRBJ2-5; no reliable D call. The germline CDR1 and CDR2 sequences are MNHEY and SMNVEV (reference sequence). The CDR3 is made up of 16 amino acids. V dropped 3 bases and J dropped 2 bases, with 16 bases sitting between them.

The chain carries TRBV27 and TRBJ1-1; weak D call: TRBD1 (6 bases). Germline V gene lookup returns CDR1 MNHEY and CDR2 SMNVEV (reference sequence). The length of the CDR3 is 16 residues. Trimming shortened V by 5 bases and J by 0 bases, and 16 bases separated the two germline ends. CDR3 sequence reads: CASSPGGGVMNTEAFF. CDR3 nucleotides: TGTGCCAGCAGTCCGGGAGGGGGGGTCATGAACACTGAAGCTTTCTTT.

The chain recombines TRBV7-9 with TRBJ2-1, with 8 bases matching TRBD2. The CDR3 contains 14 residues. Germline V gene data show CDR1 as SEHNR and CDR2 as FQNEAQ (reference sequence). Trimming at V came to 3 bases and at J to 7 bases, leaving 5 bases not matched to a gene. This chain's CDR3 is CASSFGGARNEQFF. The CDR3 coding sequence is TGTGCCAGCAGCTTCGGGGGGGCCCGGAATGAGCAGTTCTTC.

This clone was seen more than once but under ten times. The genes are TRBV13 and TRBJ2-7; 13 bases line up with TRBD2. V lost 11 bases to trimming and J lost 5 bases; unmatched junction nucleotides: 6. There are 13 residues in the CDR3. Germline values: CDR1 PRHDT, CDR2 FYEKMQ (reference sequence). For the CDR3, the DNA is TGTGCCGGAAGGACTAGCGGGAGCCACGAGCAGTACTTC. Its translation is CAGRTSGSHEQYF.

The chain recombines TRBV2 with TRBJ2-3; 9 positions match TRBD1. The CDR3 has 13 residues. From germline, CDR1 is SNHLY and CDR2 FYNNEI. J gave up 6 bases and V 8 bases, and 6 bases lay outside the gene matches. CDR3 coding DNA: TGTGCCAGCGTGGGACAGGGTGTTGATACGCAGTATTTT. This sequence encodes CASVGQGVDTQYF.

This chain uses TRBV7-3 with TRBJ2-2; 8 nucleotides match TRBD2. There are 15 residues in the CDR3. CDR1 is SGHTA and CDR2 is FQGTGA in the germline V gene. V lost 8 bases and J lost 3; bases outside the gene matches: 8. CDR3 DNA sequence: TGTGCCAGCGGGCAGGGACTAGGGGACACCGGGGAGCTGTTTTTT. It translates to CASGQGLGDTGELFF.

This clone has a handful of counts. DNA of the CDR3: TGTGCCAGCAGTGAAAGGACTAGCGGCCTCTACGAGCAGTACTTC. Translation: CASSERTSGLYEQYF. This chain uses TRBV6-1 with TRBJ2-7; 10 positions agree with TRBD2. This CDR3 spans 15 amino acids. V dropped 2 bases and J dropped 3; count of bases not matched to a gene: 4. In germline, CDR1 is MNHNS, CDR2 SASEGT.

This clone has just a few counts. The CDR3 DNA is TGTGCCAGCAGCTACGGACTAGCGGGGGGTATATATGAGCAGTTCTTC. Protein product: CASSYGLAGGIYEQFF. This rearrangement joins TRBV7-9 to TRBJ2-1, with 14 bases aligning to TRBD2. The V gene's germline CDR1 is SEHNR and CDR2 FQNEAQ (reference sequence). With 4 bases clipped from V and 8 bases from J, the junction kept 7 bases outside the gene matches. The CDR3 has 16 amino acids.

This chain links TRBV7-8 with TRBJ2-7; 7 bases align to TRBD2. The CDR3 runs to 14 residues. The germline gives CDR1 SGHVS, CDR2 FQNEAQ. The J segment lost 3 bases and the V segment lost 8 bases, leaving 10 bases of the junction unmatched. In DNA, the CDR3 is TGTGCCAGCGACCCCTATCGCGGGAGCTACGAGCAGTACTTC. Protein sequence: CASDPYRGSYEQYF.

This chain joins TRBV6-1 and TRBJ1-4; TRBD1 is a possible D gene (6 bases). Germline V gene lookup returns CDR1 MNHNS and CDR2 SASEGT. This CDR3 is built from 15 residues. Deletions cut 1 base from V and 5 bases from J, with 11 bases between. In DNA, the CDR3 is TGTGCCAGCAGTGAAGAGACAGGCCGAAATGAAAAACTGTTTTTT. This translates into CASSEETGRNEKLFF.

The chain joins TRBV5-4 to TRBJ2-1; TRBD1 aligns across 7 bases. The germline V gene encodes CDR1 SGHNT and CDR2 YYREEE (reference sequence). The ends lost 5 bases at V and 2 bases at J; junction bases unmatched: 4. The CDR3 is made up of 14 amino acids. The CDR3 nucleotides read TGTGCCAGCAGTTTCACAGGGGCCTACAATGAGCAGTTCTTC. Its translation: CASSFTGAYNEQFF.

The chain joins TRBV4-1 to TRBJ2-1, with 9 bases lining up with TRBD2. Germline assignment: CDR1 MGHRA and CDR2 YSYEKL. V shed 5 bases and J 0 bases; nucleotides not matched to a gene: 5. There are 16 residues in the CDR3. The CDR3 here is CASSYLSGSSYNEQFF. The CDR3 DNA sequence: TGCGCCAGCAGCTACCTTAGCGGGAGCTCCTACAATGAGCAGTTCTTC.

Only one count was recorded for this clone. This rearrangement joins TRBV7-9 to TRBJ1-2, with 11 nucleotides matching TRBD1. This CDR3 is built from 15 residues. V shed 0 bases and J 8 bases; nucleotides not matched to a gene: 5. The germline V gene has CDR1 SEHNR and CDR2 FQNEAQ (reference sequence). The CDR3 DNA follows: TGTGCCAGCAGCTTAGCGCTGGACAGGGGGCGAGGCTACACCTTC. Encoded protein: CASSLALDRGRGYTF.

The CDR3 DNA follows: TGTGCCAGCAGTGACCCTGGGGGGTCGGGCACAGATACGCAGTATTTT. This gives the protein CASSDPGGSGTDTQYF. The chain carries TRBV25-1 and TRBJ2-3; perhaps TRBD2 as D (6 bases). Germline CDR1 MGHDK, CDR2 SYGVNS. The CDR3 runs to 16 residues. V lost 3 bases, J lost 1 base, and 14 bases lay in between.

In regard to this clone: Other DNA sequences in this specimen translate into the identical CDR3. The V call is TRBV27, the J call TRBJ1-5, with D tentatively TRBD1 (6 bases). The CDR3 is made up of 15 amino acids. Between the trimmed V and J ends, which lost 5 bases and 0 bases, there was a span of 11 bases. Germline-derived CDR1 and CDR2 are MNHEY and SMNVEV (reference sequence). The CDR3 protein is CASSLGQNSNQPQHF. The CDR3 coding sequence is TGTGCCAGCAGTCTTGGACAGAATAGCAATCAGCCCCAGCATTTT.

V and J are TRBV7-9 and TRBJ1-1; 7 bases match TRBD1. CDR3 size: 16 residues. V dropped 5 bases and J dropped 3; count of bases not matched to a gene: 12. The V gene's germline CDR1 is SEHNR and CDR2 FQNEAQ (reference sequence). In nucleotides, the CDR3 is TGTGCCAGCAGCCGAAATTACGGGACAGACGACACTGAAGCTTTCTTT. Its translation is CASSRNYGTDDTEAFF.